In this sample, the clone carrying this T cell receptor beta chain turned up a few times. The antigen remains unidentified. Genomic DNA of every subset was divided equally among multiple immunoSEQ plates. Clones were read by immunoSEQ multiplex PCR, and TCRdb kept only the in-frame ones, dropping some. The sample has under 600,000 clones, around three quarters seen once. This sample was included in a study of shared clonotypes between healthy human individuals. Regarding the study as a whole: Expectations were that clonotype sharing among donors would be affected by sequencing depth.

CDR3 length: 14 amino acids. CDR1 SNHLY and CDR2 FYNNEI come from the germline V gene. J gave up 6 bases and V 1 base, and 2 bases lay outside the gene matches. The V call is TRBV2, the J call TRBJ1-2, with 10 bases lining up with TRBD1. Sequencing was performed on PBMCs. This TCR was recovered from a woman aged 40 to 55 in good health. Some clones in this sample may be carry-over from other donors' samples. Here the CDR3 DNA reads TGTGCCAGCAGTGAAGAGGGACAGGGGAATGGCTACACCTTC. It translates to CASSEEGQGNGYTF.